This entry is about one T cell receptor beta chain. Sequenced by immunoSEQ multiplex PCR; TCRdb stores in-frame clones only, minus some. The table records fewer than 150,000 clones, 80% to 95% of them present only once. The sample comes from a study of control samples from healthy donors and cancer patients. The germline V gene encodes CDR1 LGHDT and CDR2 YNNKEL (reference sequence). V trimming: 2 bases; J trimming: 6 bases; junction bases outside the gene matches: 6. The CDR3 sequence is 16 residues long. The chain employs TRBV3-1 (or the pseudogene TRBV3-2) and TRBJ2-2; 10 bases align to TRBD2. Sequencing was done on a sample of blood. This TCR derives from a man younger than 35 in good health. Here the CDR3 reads CASSQHLAGVPGELFF. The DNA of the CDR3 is TGTGCCAGCAGCCAACATCTAGCGGGGGTTCCCGGGGAGCTGTTTTTT.